This T cell receptor (beta chain) comes out of a study of OX40 agonist ivuxolimab in advanced cancers. Across the study: Every 2 weeks, patients got intravenous ivuxolimab at one of six dose levels (0.01-10 mg/kg). One patient with hepatocellular carcinoma and two with cutaneous melanoma, three in all, had partial responses. Study-wide findings and caveats: On average, CD8+ T cells had more expanded clones than CD4+.

Libraries were prepared by immunoSEQ multiplex PCR; TCRdb keeps only in-frame clonotypes and omits some of them. In the table there are around 94,000 clones, about 90% of which are singletons. V lost 1 base and J 2 bases, leaving 10 bases between the germline ends. CDR3 size: 15 residues. Germline-derived CDR1 and CDR2 are MNHNY and SVGAGI (reference sequence). To note about this clone: The antigen is undetermined.

The starting material was CD4+ or CD8+ T cells sorted from blood, obtained in a trial of the OX40 agonist ivuxolimab. The clonotype was recovered from an adult with an advanced solid tumor such as melanoma, head and neck, liver or kidney cancer. This chain connects TRBV6-6 to TRBJ2-3; either TRBD1 or TRBD2 may supply D (5 bases each). Here the CDR3 DNA reads TGTGCCAGCAGTTACTGGGAAGGGACCACAGATACGCAGTATTTT. Amino acid sequence: CASSYWEGTTDTQYF.